The TCR beta chain described here comes from a study of control samples from healthy donors and cancer patients. Assay: immunoSEQ multiplex PCR; the TCRdb copy retains only in-frame clones and omits some. This table holds under 150,000 clones, just under 95% found once. The germline V gene encodes CDR1 SGHTA and CDR2 FQGNSA. The V end was cut by 3 bases, the J end by 0 bases, with 8 bases between. This CDR3 region has 14 residues. V is TRBV7-2 and J is TRBJ1-1; D is uncertain. The clonotype was recovered from a man aged 30 to 39 in good health. Sequenced input: blood. The CDR3 loop is CASSLRVMNTEAFF. The CDR3 nucleotides read TGTGCCAGCAGCTTGAGGGTCATGAACACTGAAGCTTTCTTT.